This record looks at one T cell receptor (beta chain) sequence and its context. This entry comes from a study of CD8 T cells in Susac syndrome. It was with random hexamers that 0.5 to 1 ug RNA was reverse transcribed. TCRdb passed the immunoSEQ multiplex PCR reads through MiXCR, listing each CDR3 protein once. The table shows around 150,000 distinct CDR3 sequences, with just over 90% occurring only once. CD8+ and CD4+ T cells from blood underwent TCR beta sequencing. The length of the CDR3 is 16 residues. Trimming removed 3 bases from V and 2 bases from J, with 14 bases in between. CDR1 is LNHDA, CDR2 SQIVND, per germline (reference sequence).

This chain joins TRBV19 and TRBJ1-5; maybe TRBD1 (5 bases). The TCR comes from a human donor in good health. What was sequenced was CD4+ T cells from PBMCs. CDR3 sequence (DNA): TGTGCCAGTAGTATTTTCACAGGAGGAGGCAATCAGCCCCAGCATTTT. Its translation is CASSIFTGGGNQPQHF.